This passage covers 23 T cell receptor beta chains from one sample sequenced in a study of T cell responses to AZD1222 COVID-19 vaccine. Produced via immunoSEQ multiplex PCR; TCRdb's table is partial and in-frame only. The sample carries under 130,000 clones, 70% to 90% recorded once. Sequencing was performed on peripheral blood, taken 28 days after the second AZD1222 dose. Receptors originate from an adult who received the AZD1222 COVID-19 vaccine.

The chain has TRBV5-5 and TRBJ1-2; no reliable D call. V dropped 1 base and J dropped 3 bases, with 10 bases sitting between them. Per germline, CDR1 SGHKS and CDR2 YYEKEE (reference sequence). The CDR3 totals 14 residues. As DNA, the CDR3 is TGTGCCAGCAGCTTGTTGCTAGCATACTATGGCTACACCTTC. Its protein is CASSLLLAYYGYTF.

The chain couples TRBV21-1 to TRBJ1-2; TRBD1, the table's D call, lacks a check against the DNA. TRBV21-1 is deemed a pseudogene. This CDR3 comprises 14 residues. For the CDR3, the DNA is TGTGCCAGCAGAGGGGCAGCCCAAGCCTTCGGCTACACCTTC. This sequence encodes CASRGAAQAFGYTF.

This clone appeared once. The chain has TRBV11-1 and TRBJ2-5; 8 bases align to TRBD2. In germline, CDR1 is SGHAT, CDR2 FQDESV (reference sequence). V lost 0 bases to trimming and J lost 5 bases; unmatched junction nucleotides: 8. The CDR3 has 16 residues. The chain's CDR3 is CASSLAIGRARETQYF. In DNA form, the CDR3 reads TGTGCCAGCAGCTTAGCGATCGGGAGGGCCCGGGAGACCCAGTACTTC.

The chain is built from TRBV6-2 or TRBV6-3 and TRBJ1-1, with TRBD1 matching 9 bases. The germline gives CDR1 MNHEY, CDR2 SVGEGT. With 1 base clipped from V and 5 bases from J, the junction kept 5 bases outside the gene matches. This CDR3 has 15 amino acids. The CDR3 DNA follows: TGTGCCAGCAGTTACTTCGGGACAGGGAGGACTGAAGCTTTCTTT. As protein: CASSYFGTGRTEAFF.

For the CDR3, the DNA is TGTGCCAGCAGATCGAGGGCGTCCTGGTCAGATACGCAGTATTTT. This gives the protein CASRSRASWSDTQYF. The gene calls are TRBV5-6 and TRBJ2-3; D is possibly TRBD2 (5 bases). Germline lookup yields CDR1 SGHDT and CDR2 YYEEEE. V dropped 5 bases and J dropped 4 bases, with 17 bases sitting between them. This CDR3 is built from 15 residues. The full variable domain, in which reference TRBV5-6 and TRBJ2-3 provide the parts outside the CDR3, is DAGVTQSPTHLIKTRGQQVTLRCSPKSGHDTVSWYQQALGQGPQFIFQYYEEEERQRGNFPDRFSGHQFPNYSSELNVNALLLGDSALYLCASRSRASWSDTQYFGPGTRLTVL.

The rearrangement uses TRBV28 and TRBJ1-1, with 9 bases aligning to TRBD1. Germline CDR1 is MDHEN and CDR2 is SYDVKM. Unmatched junction bases numbered 9, after V lost 7 bases and J lost 9 bases. This CDR3 has 13 residues. The CDR3 region is CASTESGTGKAFF. The CDR3 bases are TGTGCCAGCACCGAATCAGGGACAGGGAAAGCTTTCTTT.

This clone has a handful of counts. This CDR3 is also generated by other DNA sequences in the sample. This rearrangement joins TRBV12-3 or TRBV12-4 to TRBJ1-1; D not certain. This CDR3 comprises 11 residues. The V end lost 6 bases, the J end lost 6 bases, and 8 bases lay between the germline ends. The CDR3 region has the DNA TGTGCCAGCAGCCCCGGGGCTGAAGCTTTCTTT. It yields the protein CASSPGAEAFF.

The chain combines TRBV3-1 (or the pseudogene TRBV3-2) with TRBJ2-7, with 7 bases that match TRBD2. This CDR3 contains 16 residues. CDR1 and CDR2 (germline): LGHDT, YNNKEL (reference sequence). V lost 4 bases, J lost 5 bases, and 14 bases stayed unmatched. Here the CDR3 reads CASSLGWGAGTHEQYF. The CDR3 DNA reads as TGTGCCAGCAGCCTAGGGTGGGGAGCGGGAACCCACGAGCAGTACTTC.

The V call is TRBV14, the J call TRBJ2-7; a weak D match, TRBD2 (6 bases). The CDR3 has 14 amino acids. Deletions cut 0 bases from V and 2 bases from J, with 8 bases between. Germline V lookup: CDR1 SGHDN, CDR2 FVKESK. For the CDR3, the DNA is TGTGCCAGCAGCCAAGATGGAGGGACCTACGAGCAGTACTTC. As protein: CASSQDGGTYEQYF.

CDR3 in amino acids: CASSMDTYSYEQYF. The CDR3, as DNA: TGCGCCAGCAGCATGGACACCTACTCCTACGAGCAGTACTTC. The genes are TRBV5-1 and TRBJ2-7; possible D gene TRBD1, 5 bases. The V gene's germline CDR1 is SGHRS and CDR2 YFSETQ. With 4 bases removed from V and 0 bases from J, the gap between germline ends came to 11 bases. The length of the CDR3 is 14 residues.

This clone was found once. The chain is built from TRBV19 and TRBJ2-1; 9 positions match TRBD2. This CDR3 is built from 13 residues. Germline values: CDR1 LNHDA, CDR2 SQIVND (reference sequence). The trim removed 9 bases at V and 8 bases at J, leaving 8 bases unmatched. CDR3 loop: CASRSGTSYEQFF. CDR3 nucleotides: TGTGCCAGCCGCTCCGGGACTAGCTATGAGCAGTTCTTC.

The chain has TRBV28 and TRBJ2-2; TRBD2 is a possible D gene (6 bases). The ends were cut back, 3 bases at V and 6 bases at J, with 17 bases in the middle. The CDR3 runs to 16 residues. Germline V gene lookup returns CDR1 MDHEN and CDR2 SYDVKM. CDR3 residues: CASSLAGPREAGELFF. In nucleotides, the CDR3 is TGTGCCAGCAGTTTGGCGGGACCCCGCGAGGCCGGGGAGCTGTTTTTT. Full variable domain (missing parts from reference TRBV28 and TRBJ2-2): DVKVTQSSRYLVKRTGEKVFLECVQDMDHENMFWYRQDPGLGLRLIYFSYDVKMKEKGDIPEGYSVSREKKERFSLILESASTNQTSMYLCASSLAGPREAGELFFGEGSRLTVL.

CDR3 bases: TGTGCCAGCAGTCGCGCAACGACCATTTCCTACAATGAGCAGTTCTTC. It codes for CASSRATTISYNEQFF. The chain joins TRBV2 to TRBJ2-1, with unresolved D. V shed 5 bases and J shed 1 base, with 15 bases lying between them. CDR1 and CDR2 from the germline V gene are SNHLY and FYNNEI. There are 16 residues in the CDR3. The full variable domain, its missing parts supplied by reference TRBV2 and TRBJ2-1, is EPEVTQTPSHQVTQMGQEVILRCVPISNHLYFYWYRQILGQKVEFLVSFYNNEISEKSEIFDDQFSVERPDGSNFTLKIRSTKLEDSAMYFCASSRATTISYNEQFFGPGTRLTVL.

This chain joins TRBV21-1 and TRBJ1-1. TRBV21-1 constitutes a pseudogene. The CDR3 covers 12 residues. CDR3 sequence reads: CASSKDWIEAFF. The CDR3 coding sequence is TGTGCCAGCAGCAAAGACTGGATCGAGGCTTTCTTT.

The chain employs TRBV7-9 and TRBJ2-5; 9 bases match TRBD1. Germline V gene lookup returns CDR1 SEHNR and CDR2 FQNEAQ (reference sequence). This CDR3 is 15 amino acids long. V lost 4 bases and J lost 5; bases outside the gene matches: 8. DNA of the CDR3: TGTGCCAGCAGCTGGGGACAGGGAACATCGGAGACCCAGTACTTC. It specifies CASSWGQGTSETQYF.

V is TRBV7-8 and J is TRBJ2-6, with 7 bases matching TRBD1. V shed 5 bases, J shed 3 bases, and the junction held 4 bases outside the gene matches. Germline assignment: CDR1 SGHVS and CDR2 FQNEAQ. The CDR3 is 15 residues long. In nucleotides, the CDR3 is TGTGCCAGCAGCCTGGGGACAGTTGGGGCCAACGTCCTGACTTTC. Translating it yields CASSLGTVGANVLTF.

Of note for this clone: The same CDR3 is also encoded by other DNA sequences in this sample. CDR3 region: CASSLEGQGPYGYTF. The DNA of the CDR3 is TGCGCCAGCAGCTTGGAGGGACAGGGGCCCTATGGCTACACCTTC. J is TRBJ1-2 and V is TRBV5-1; 10 positions agree with TRBD1. This CDR3 contains 15 residues. CDR1 is SGHRS and CDR2 is YFSETQ in the germline V gene. Unmatched junction bases numbered 3, after V lost 0 bases and J lost 4 bases.

V usage is TRBV10-3 and J usage is TRBJ2-1, with 8 bases identical to TRBD2. The J segment lost 12 bases and the V segment lost 0 bases, leaving 22 bases of the junction unmatched. The germline V gene encodes CDR1 ENHRY and CDR2 SYGVKD. The CDR3 has 19 amino acids. The CDR3 reads CAISESFGLAGASGFVQFF. CDR3 nucleotide sequence: TGTGCCATCAGTGAGTCTTTTGGCCTAGCGGGTGCCAGTGGTTTCGTGCAGTTCTTC.

CDR3 nucleotide sequence: TGTGCCAGCAGCTTAGTGCGGGGGGCCGGGGAGACCCAGTACTTC. Its translation is CASSLVRGAGETQYF. The rearrangement links TRBV7-9 to TRBJ2-5, with TRBD2 identical over 8 bases. The CDR3 contains 15 residues. The V segment lost 1 base and the J segment 5 bases; nucleotides outside the gene matches: 6. The germline gives CDR1 SEHNR, CDR2 FQNEAQ (reference sequence).

The chain recombines TRBV12-5 with TRBJ2-1; D gene ambiguous. In germline, CDR1 is LGHNT, CDR2 FRNRAP. The CDR3 consists of 12 residues. Trimming took 2 bases from V and 7 from J, leaving 6 bases between them. The CDR3 sequence: CASGLQLNEQFF. The CDR3 coding sequence is TGTGCTAGTGGTTTGCAGTTAAATGAGCAGTTCTTC. The complete variable domain, with remaining parts taken from reference TRBV12-5 and TRBJ2-1, reads DARVTQTPRHKVTEMGQEVTMRCQPILGHNTVFWYRQTMMQGLELLAYFRNRAPLDDSGMPKDRFSAEMPDATLATLKIQPSEPRDSAVYFCASGLQLNEQFFGPGTRLTVL.

This clone was seen just once. The chain employs TRBV7-2 and TRBJ1-2, with 8 bases matching TRBD1. CDR1 is SGHTA, CDR2 FQGNSA, per germline. Germline trimming cut 0 bases from V and 8 bases from J; bases unmatched to any gene: 11. This CDR3 spans 16 amino acids. The CDR3 DNA reads as TGTGCCAGCAGCTTAGCTCTAGCAGGGGGCGCTGGAGGCTACACCTTC. It specifies CASSLALAGGAGGYTF.

The V gene is TRBV7-2, the J gene TRBJ1-5, with no clear D. From germline, CDR1 is SGHTA and CDR2 FQGNSA. Trimming shortened V by 4 bases and J by 7 bases, and 8 bases separated the two germline ends. The CDR3 runs 12 residues. CDR3 DNA: TGTGCCAGCAGCTCCAGTGGCCAGCCCCAGCATTTT. This encodes CASSSSGQPQHF.

The genes are TRBV27 and TRBJ2-7; 9 nucleotides line up with TRBD1. The CDR3 is 15 residues long. V was pared by 6 bases and J by 4 bases, with 10 bases of the junction left unmatched. Looked up from germline, CDR1 is MNHEY and CDR2 is SMNVEV (reference sequence). The DNA for the CDR3 is TGTGCCAGCAGCGACCTTTACAGGGGGCCATACGAGCAGTACTTC. Translation gives CASSDLYRGPYEQYF.